Following are 14 T cell receptor beta chains from one sample sequenced in a study of cytomegalovirus exposure and HLA in healthy donors. Primers: 60 Vbeta forward and 13 Jbeta reverse. The method was immunoSEQ multiplex PCR; TCRdb's version includes in-frame clones alone and lacks a portion of them. The data show about 170,000 clones, with around three quarters seen just once and 2% to 2.5% held by the top ten. Input material: PBMCs. These receptors were collected from a woman aged 25 to 39 in good health and CMV-seropositive.

This rearrangement joins TRBV19 to TRBJ1-1; 10 nucleotides match TRBD1. The CDR3 extends over 15 amino acids. CDR1 and CDR2 (germline): LNHDA, SQIVND (reference sequence). J lost 6 bases, V lost 5 bases, and 9 bases had no gene match. CDR3: CASSPRDRGGPEAFF. CDR3 nucleotides: TGTGCCAGTAGTCCCCGGGACAGGGGAGGGCCTGAAGCTTTCTTT.

The chain links TRBV28 to TRBJ2-1; D might be TRBD1 (6 bases). Per germline, CDR1 MDHEN and CDR2 SYDVKM. V was trimmed by 1 base and J by 7 bases, leaving 23 bases between them. This CDR3 is 18 amino acids long. For the CDR3, the DNA is TGTGCCAGCAGTTTATCGGCCCACAGGGTAGAAAGCAGAAATGAGCAGTTCTTC. It translates to CASSLSAHRVESRNEQFF.

This rearrangement joins TRBV5-4 to TRBJ2-6, with D perhaps TRBD2 (7 bases). Trimming removed 4 bases at V and 3 bases at J, with 17 bases between. CDR3 length: 17 amino acids. Germline CDR1 SGHNT, CDR2 YYREEE (reference sequence). The CDR3 DNA reads TGTGCCAGCAGCATGGGAGGGGGGGGAATTGGGGCCAACGTCCTGACTTTC. Protein sequence: CASSMGGGGIGANVLTF.

This clone was picked up one time. The rearrangement uses TRBV11-2 and TRBJ2-7; 7 bases align to TRBD1. The germline V gene has CDR1 SGHAT and CDR2 FQNNGV. V lost 4 bases, J lost 3 bases, and 9 bases stayed unmatched. The CDR3 spans 15 residues. The CDR3 is CASSSTVGDSYEQYF. Written as DNA, the CDR3 is TGTGCCAGCAGCTCAACGGTGGGGGACAGCTACGAGCAGTACTTC.

The chain has TRBV7-9 and TRBJ2-1, with 9 positions matching TRBD2. Germline V gene lookup returns CDR1 SEHNR and CDR2 FQNEAQ (reference sequence). Trimming took 7 bases from V and 3 from J; bases not matched to a gene: 10. The CDR3 runs to 16 residues. CDR3 nucleotide sequence: TGTGCCAGCATCGAAACCCGCGGGAGGGACTACAATGAGCAGTTCTTC. Translated, it gives CASIETRGRDYNEQFF.

This chain uses TRBV4-3 with TRBJ2-2; D gene unclear. The CDR3 length is 13 residues. Germline lookup yields CDR1 LGHNA and CDR2 YSLEER. Between the trimmed V and J ends, which lost 0 bases and 7 bases, there was a span of 6 bases. The CDR3 loop reads CASSQERHGELFF. As DNA, the CDR3 is TGCGCCAGCAGCCAAGAGAGACACGGGGAGCTGTTTTTT.

The J gene is TRBJ2-2, the V gene TRBV6-6; TRBD2 matches 13 bases. This CDR3 has 16 amino acids. J was trimmed by 2 bases and V by 6 bases; bases with no gene match: 3. The germline CDR1 and CDR2 sequences are MNHNY and SVGAGI (reference sequence). CDR3 nucleotides: TGTGCCAGCAGCCGACTAGCGGGGGGAAACACCGGGGAGCTGTTTTTT. Protein: CASSRLAGGNTGELFF.

V is TRBV5-1 and J is TRBJ1-1; TRBD1 might be the D (6 bases). Trimming pared 1 base from V and 5 bases from J, leaving 9 bases between. Germline lookup yields CDR1 SGHRS and CDR2 YFSETQ. The length of the CDR3 is 13 residues. The CDR3 sequence: CASSLSDRTEAFF. CDR3 bases: TGCGCCAGCAGCTTGTCGGACAGAACTGAAGCTTTCTTT.

V and J are TRBV9 and TRBJ1-3; TRBD1 is a possible D gene (5 bases). In germline, CDR1 is SGDLS, CDR2 YYNGEE. Trimming removed 0 bases at V and 3 bases at J, with 10 bases between. The length of the CDR3 is 15 residues. CDR3: CASSVGAGIGNTIYF. The CDR3 DNA is TGTGCCAGCAGCGTAGGGGCAGGGATTGGAAACACCATATATTTT. The variable domain in full, with the rest retrieved from reference TRBV9 and TRBJ1-3, is DSGVTQTPKHLITATGQRVTLRCSPRSGDLSVYWYQQSLDQGLQFLIQYYNGEERAKGNILERFSAQQFPDLHSELNLSSLELGDSALYFCASSVGAGIGNTIYFGEGSWLTVV.

The rearrangement joins TRBV5-4 to TRBJ1-6, with D possibly being TRBD1 (6 bases). Deletions cut 4 bases from V and 9 bases from J, with 23 bases between. CDR1 is SGHNT, CDR2 YYREEE, per germline (reference sequence). The CDR3 spans 17 residues. CDR3 DNA sequence: TGTGCCAGCAGCCCGCTCCCAGGGGTTAGTGAGAGTTCACCCCTCCACTTT. It specifies CASSPLPGVSESSPLHF.

In this sample, this clone turned up once. The genes are TRBV10-3 and TRBJ1-3; D unclear. The CDR3 runs 15 residues. The V end lost 10 bases, the J end lost 0 bases, and 16 bases lay between the germline ends. Germline V lookup: CDR1 ENHRY, CDR2 SYGVKD. CDR3 DNA sequence: TGTGCCACCGGTTCAACGGGGAGCTCTGGAAACACCATATATTTT. Translated: CATGSTGSSGNTIYF.

The chain recombines TRBV5-1 with TRBJ1-1, with D perhaps matching TRBD1 (5 bases). There are 14 residues in the CDR3. V shed 1 base and J shed 6 bases, with 13 bases lying between them. Germline CDR1 is SGHRS and CDR2 is YFSETQ. DNA of the CDR3: TGCGCCAGCAGCTTGACAGGTTTCAGGGCTGAAGCTTTCTTT. Its translation: CASSLTGFRAEAFF. The whole variable domain, remainder taken from reference TRBV5-1 and TRBJ1-1, is KAGVTQTPRYLIKTRGQQVTLSCSPISGHRSVSWYQQTPGQGLQFLFEYFSETQRNKGNFPGRFSGRQFSNSRSEMNVSTLELGDSALYLCASSLTGFRAEAFFGQGTRLTVV.

The chain recombines TRBV18 with TRBJ1-1; TRBD1 matches at 7 bases. The V gene's germline CDR1 is KGHSH and CDR2 LQKENI. The CDR3 covers 15 residues. The V segment lost 4 bases and the J segment 4 bases; nucleotides outside the gene matches: 9. CDR3 sequence: CASSLGTVFGTEAFF. CDR3 bases: TGTGCCAGCTCACTGGGGACAGTTTTCGGCACTGAAGCTTTCTTT.

The chain has TRBV9 and TRBJ1-4, with TRBD1 matching over 7 bases. Germline V gives CDR1 SGDLS, CDR2 YYNGEE. The length of the CDR3 is 18 residues. V lost 3 bases and J lost 5; bases outside the gene matches: 16. CDR3: CASSEGDSPWEGNEKLFF. CDR3 sequence (DNA): TGTGCCAGCAGCGAGGGGGACAGTCCTTGGGAAGGAAATGAAAAACTGTTTTTT.